Shown below are 10 T cell receptor beta chains from a single sample sequenced in a study of OX40 agonist ivuxolimab in advanced cancers. TCRdb's copy holds only in-frame clones and misses some; the assay was immunoSEQ multiplex PCR. The table has tens of thousands of clones, 80% to 90% seen once; the top ten hold nearly 0.9%. The sequencing here drew on CD4+ or CD8+ T cells sorted from blood, taken in a trial of the OX40 agonist ivuxolimab. Receptors were obtained from an adult with an advanced solid tumor such as melanoma, head and neck, liver or kidney cancer.

V and J are TRBV6-5 and TRBJ2-3; maybe TRBD1 (6 bases). V dropped 4 bases and J dropped 1 base, with 9 bases sitting between them. Germline V gives CDR1 MNHEY, CDR2 SVGAGI. The CDR3 sequence is 14 residues long. The CDR3 sequence: CASSSQGGTDTQYF. In DNA, the CDR3 is TGTGCCAGCAGTTCACAGGGTGGCACAGATACGCAGTATTTT.

The chain carries TRBV9 and TRBJ1-2; D call uncertain. V dropped 0 bases and J dropped 4 bases, with 10 bases sitting between them. Per germline, CDR1 SGDLS and CDR2 YYNGEE. The CDR3 spans 14 residues. This chain's CDR3 is CASSVGTEPYGYTF. DNA of the CDR3: TGTGCCAGCAGCGTAGGGACGGAGCCCTATGGCTACACCTTC.

This clone appeared a few times. CDR3 DNA sequence: TGTGCCAGCTCACCAGGGGTCGATCAGCCCCAGCATTTT. It codes for CASSPGVDQPQHF. The chain recombines TRBV18 with TRBJ1-5; D gene unclear. The CDR3 has 13 residues. Germline loops: CDR1 KGHSH, CDR2 LQKENI. V was shortened by 2 bases and J by 5 bases, with 7 bases between the two germline ends.

This clone was picked up one time. The chain couples TRBV19 to TRBJ2-6; D remains ambiguous. Germline CDR1 and CDR2: LNHDA and SQIVND (reference sequence). The V end lost 3 bases, the J end lost 0 bases, and 9 bases lay between the germline ends. This CDR3 has 16 residues. CDR3 nucleotides: TGTGCCAGTAGTATCACAGCCAACTCTGGGGCCAACGTCCTGACTTTC. Translated, it gives CASSITANSGANVLTF.

The chain carries TRBV11-3 and TRBJ2-2; 7 bases align to TRBD2. The CDR3 has 15 amino acids. Trimming took 1 base from V and 4 from J; bases not matched to a gene: 3. In germline, CDR1 is SGHNT, CDR2 YENEEA. CDR3 nucleotides: TGTGCCAGCAGCTTAGGCGGGGGACGCACCGGGGAGCTGTTTTTT. Translating it yields CASSLGGGRTGELFF.

The chain recombines TRBV28 with TRBJ2-3; 13 nucleotides align to TRBD2. V lost 6 bases to trimming and J lost 14 bases; unmatched junction nucleotides: 17. The germline V gene has CDR1 MDHEN and CDR2 SYDVKM. The CDR3 length is 16 residues. This chain's CDR3 is CASRTWTSGRATGGYF. CDR3 DNA sequence: TGTGCCAGCAGGACCTGGACTAGCGGGAGAGCTACCGGAGGGTATTTT.

The sample holds one count of this clone. V usage is TRBV6-1 and J usage is TRBJ2-7; tentatively, D is TRBD1 (6 bases). Per the germline V gene, CDR1 is MNHNS and CDR2 is SASEGT. Deletions cut 6 bases from V and 2 bases from J, with 11 bases between. The CDR3 runs to 13 residues. Here the CDR3 DNA reads TGTGCCAGCAGACGGGACACGACCTACGAGCAGTACTTC. Protein product: CASRRDTTYEQYF.

Comments on this clone: The germline gene is not matched at one end of the junction; a read error may be the cause. The CDR3 DNA follows: TGTGCCAGTAGTCCCTTGGACCTATTT. Residues: CASSPLDLF. J is TRBJ1-1 and V is TRBV19; D not certain. CDR3 length: 9 residues. Germline V gives CDR1 LNHDA, CDR2 SQIVND (reference sequence).

V and J are TRBV7-6 and TRBJ2-7; 10 bases are a match to TRBD2. Germline V gene lookup returns CDR1 SGHVS and CDR2 FNYEAQ. Losses at the gene ends were 4 bases for V and 7 bases for J; bases not matched to a gene: 7. The CDR3 is 14 amino acids. This CDR3 reads CASSSSSGREEQYF. The DNA of the CDR3 is TGTGCCAGCAGCTCCTCTAGCGGGAGAGAAGAGCAGTACTTC. Together with reference TRBV7-6 and TRBJ2-7, the CDR3 gives the full variable domain: GAGVSQSPRYKVTKRGQDVALRCDPISGHVSLYWYRQALGQGPEFLTYFNYEAQQDKSGLPNDRFSAERPEGSISTLTIQRTEQRDSAMYRCASSSSSGREEQYFGPGTRLTVT.

The J gene is TRBJ2-2, the V gene TRBV2, with TRBD2 matching over 7 bases. CDR1 is SNHLY, CDR2 FYNNEI, per germline. V shed 4 bases and J 0 bases; nucleotides not matched to a gene: 11. There are 18 residues in the CDR3. The CDR3 DNA follows: TGTGCCAGCAGTGTTCAACCCCCTAGCGGAACGAACACCGGGGAGCTGTTTTTT. Translation: CASSVQPPSGTNTGELFF. Full variable domain (outside the CDR3, taken from reference TRBV2 and TRBJ2-2): EPEVTQTPSHQVTQMGQEVILRCVPISNHLYFYWYRQILGQKVEFLVSFYNNEISEKSEIFDDQFSVERPDGSNFTLKIRSTKLEDSAMYFCASSVQPPSGTNTGELFFGEGSRLTVL.